Presented here are 29 T cell receptor beta chains from one specimen sequenced in a study of technical replicates of blood from several donors. Clones were sequenced by immunoSEQ multiplex PCR, and TCRdb holds only the in-frame ones, with some missing. The sample holds approximately 70,000 clones, nearly 97% seen once. The sequencing sample was made of T cells isolated from PBMCs. These receptors all stem from a human donor in good health.

The chain links TRBV6-5 to TRBJ1-2; maybe TRBD1 (5 bases). The CDR3 has 13 residues. CDR1 and CDR2 (germline): MNHEY, SVGAGI. V lost 11 bases and J 6 bases, leaving 19 bases between the germline ends. The CDR3 DNA reads as TGTGCCTCCCGGGACTTCCCGATGAATGGCTACACCTTC. It translates to CASRDFPMNGYTF.

V usage is TRBV5-1 and J usage is TRBJ2-7; D is unclear. This CDR3 comprises 16 residues. Germline V gene lookup returns CDR1 SGHRS and CDR2 YFSETQ. Trimming pared 0 bases from V and 0 bases from J, leaving 13 bases between. CDR3 loop: CASSLDPTTTSYEQYF. The CDR3 DNA follows: TGCGCCAGCAGCTTGGACCCCACAACAACCTCCTACGAGCAGTACTTC.

This chain uses TRBV10-3 with TRBJ2-5; TRBD1 agrees at 7 bases. CDR1 and CDR2 (germline): ENHRY, SYGVKD. The V and J ends lost 4 bases and 6 bases, in that order; junction bases with no gene match: 11. CDR3 size: 15 residues. The CDR3 region is CAISVGTVPTQTQYF. CDR3 bases: TGTGCCATCAGTGTGGGGACAGTCCCCACGCAGACCCAGTACTTC.

The V call is TRBV28, the J call TRBJ2-7; 8 nucleotides agree with TRBD1. The CDR3 length is 13 residues. J gave up 2 bases and V 4 bases, and 1 base lay outside the gene matches. CDR1 and CDR2 from the germline V gene are MDHEN and SYDVKM. The CDR3 protein is CASSYRGTYEQYF. CDR3 coding DNA: TGTGCCAGCAGTTACAGGGGGACCTACGAGCAGTACTTC. Looking up the rest from reference TRBV28 and TRBJ2-7 gives the full variable domain: DVKVTQSSRYLVKRTGEKVFLECVQDMDHENMFWYRQDPGLGLRLIYFSYDVKMKEKGDIPEGYSVSREKKERFSLILESASTNQTSMYLCASSYRGTYEQYFGPGTRLTVT.

The chain couples TRBV5-4 to TRBJ2-1; TRBD2 agrees at 8 bases. The ends lost 4 bases at V and 9 bases at J; junction bases unmatched: 12. The germline gives CDR1 SGHNT, CDR2 YYREEE (reference sequence). There are 15 residues in the CDR3. The CDR3 protein is CASSPAGTRGGEQFF. The CDR3 region has the DNA TGTGCCAGCAGCCCGGCCGGGACTAGAGGTGGTGAGCAGTTCTTC.

The V call is TRBV5-4, the J call TRBJ2-5; D remains ambiguous. Germline assignment: CDR1 SGHNT and CDR2 YYREEE (reference sequence). The V end lost 4 bases, the J end lost 5 bases, and 18 bases lay between the germline ends. The CDR3 is 15 residues long. The CDR3 nucleotides are TGTGCCAGCAGCGCTCCTAGGCAGAGGATGGAGACCCAGTACTTC. Translation: CASSAPRQRMETQYF.

The chain has TRBV2 and TRBJ2-2, with a tentative D call TRBD1 (5 bases). CDR1 and CDR2 from the germline V gene are SNHLY and FYNNEI. The length of the CDR3 is 15 residues. The ends were cut back, 2 bases at V and 4 bases at J, with 11 bases in the middle. CDR3 sequence (DNA): TGTGCCAGCAGTGAACGAGGAGACAGCACCGGGGAGCTGTTTTTT. Protein sequence: CASSERGDSTGELFF.

V and J are TRBV7-9 and TRBJ2-7; 10 bases agree with TRBD2. This CDR3 spans 16 amino acids. V lost 5 bases, J lost 7 bases, and 14 bases stayed unmatched. Per germline, CDR1 SEHNR and CDR2 FQNEAQ (reference sequence). CDR3 nucleotide sequence: TGTGCCAGCAGCACCCCGGGACTAGCGACCCTCGGGGAGCAGTACTTC. Amino acids: CASSTPGLATLGEQYF.

J is TRBJ2-5 and V is TRBV28; maybe TRBD2 (6 bases). The CDR3 covers 14 residues. V was pared by 3 bases and J by 3 bases, with 11 bases between. Germline V gene data show CDR1 as MDHEN and CDR2 as SYDVKM. The CDR3 nucleotides are TGTGCCAGCAGTTTTTCTCGCGGGGAAGAGACCCAGTACTTC. It translates to CASSFSRGEETQYF.

The gene calls are TRBV10-1 and TRBJ2-7; TRBD2 matches at 7 bases. The germline CDR1 and CDR2 sequences are WNHNN and SYGVQD (reference sequence). This CDR3 is built from 16 residues. Trimming cost V 3 bases and J 3 bases; bases outside gene matches: 11. CDR3 in amino acids: CASSDHKGLVGYEQYF. The CDR3 coding sequence is TGCGCCAGCAGTGACCATAAAGGACTAGTGGGCTACGAGCAGTACTTC.

V usage is TRBV14 and J usage is TRBJ1-1; D is possibly TRBD1 (5 bases). The CDR3 totals 14 residues. Trimming stripped 1 base from V and 6 bases from J, with 12 bases between. Germline CDR1 SGHDN, CDR2 FVKESK. In DNA, the CDR3 is TGTGCCAGCAGCCAAGTGCCAGGGAGGGCTGAAGCTTTCTTT. The encoded protein is CASSQVPGRAEAFF.

This clone occurred a few times. The chain combines TRBV5-4 with TRBJ2-2; the D is unclear. V was pared by 3 bases and J by 3 bases, with 9 bases between. CDR3 length: 14 residues. Germline V CDR1 and CDR2: SGHNT, YYREEE (reference sequence). The CDR3 sequence is CASSSLGHTGELFF. The CDR3 DNA sequence: TGTGCCAGCAGCTCGTTGGGCCACACCGGGGAGCTGTTTTTT.

The genes are TRBV27 and TRBJ1-4, with D maybe TRBD1 (6 bases). This CDR3 has 15 residues. Germline loops: CDR1 MNHEY, CDR2 SMNVEV (reference sequence). V was clipped by 6 bases and J by 4 bases, with 15 bases between them. The CDR3 region is CASRYNRALNEKLFF. The CDR3 DNA follows: TGTGCCAGCAGATACAACAGGGCCCTTAATGAAAAACTGTTTTTT. Full variable domain (outside the CDR3, taken from reference TRBV27 and TRBJ1-4): EAQVTQNPRYLITVTGKKLTVTCSQNMNHEYMSWYRQDPGLGLRQIYYSMNVEVTDKGDVPEGYKVSRKEKRNFPLILESPSPNQTSLYFCASRYNRALNEKLFFGSGTQLSVL.

The chain couples TRBV7-6 to TRBJ2-1; 7 bases agree with TRBD2. The CDR3 length is 15 residues. Germline CDR1 reads SGHVS; CDR2 reads FNYEAQ. The ends lost 2 bases at V and 4 bases at J; junction bases unmatched: 5. Here the CDR3 reads CASSLSLAVYNEQFF. The CDR3 DNA is TGTGCCAGCAGCTTAAGCCTAGCGGTGTACAATGAGCAGTTCTTC.

This chain links TRBV2 with TRBJ2-5; 9 nucleotides match TRBD2. J gave up 3 bases and V 6 bases, and 2 bases lay outside the gene matches. The germline V gene has CDR1 SNHLY and CDR2 FYNNEI. CDR3 length: 13 amino acids. This chain's CDR3 is CASRERGEETQYF. DNA of the CDR3: TGTGCCAGCAGGGAGCGGGGGGAAGAGACCCAGTACTTC. Full variable domain (missing parts from reference TRBV2 and TRBJ2-5): EPEVTQTPSHQVTQMGQEVILRCVPISNHLYFYWYRQILGQKVEFLVSFYNNEISEKSEIFDDQFSVERPDGSNFTLKIRSTKLEDSAMYFCASRERGEETQYFGPGTRLLVL.

In this sample, this clone turned up a few times. The V gene is TRBV4-1, the J gene TRBJ1-1; no definite D call. This CDR3 has 15 amino acids. Germline V gene data show CDR1 as MGHRA and CDR2 as YSYEKL. Deletions cut 0 bases from V and 1 base from J, with 9 bases between. CDR3 loop: CASSQDHVANTEAFF. DNA for the CDR3: TGCGCCAGCAGCCAAGATCACGTAGCGAACACTGAAGCTTTCTTT.

This chain connects TRBV5-4 to TRBJ2-2; TRBD1 matches at 7 bases. The trim removed 3 bases at V and 6 bases at J, leaving 2 bases unmatched. CDR3 length: 13 amino acids. Germline V gives CDR1 SGHNT, CDR2 YYREEE (reference sequence). The CDR3 region is CASSSGTAGELFF. In DNA form, the CDR3 reads TGTGCCAGCAGCTCAGGGACAGCCGGGGAGCTGTTTTTT.

V and J are TRBV9 and TRBJ2-1; D is undetermined. Germline CDR1 is SGDLS and CDR2 is YYNGEE. The V gene lost 3 bases and the J gene lost 10 bases, with 11 bases spanning the gap. This CDR3 region has 12 residues. The CDR3 DNA reads as TGTGCCAGCAGCGCAGTTGACTGGGAGCAGTTCTTC. Its protein is CASSAVDWEQFF.

The chain has TRBV6-5 and TRBJ2-5, with a tentative D call TRBD1 (7 bases). CDR1 is MNHEY, CDR2 SVGAGI, per germline. The ends were cut back, 6 bases at V and 4 bases at J, with 18 bases in the middle. This CDR3 spans 15 amino acids. CDR3 region: CASSDFAQGGETQYF. The CDR3 nucleotides read TGTGCCAGCAGCGACTTTGCTCAGGGGGGAGAGACCCAGTACTTC.

The chain couples TRBV4-1 to TRBJ2-7; 7 nucleotides align to TRBD1. This CDR3 contains 16 residues. In germline, CDR1 is MGHRA, CDR2 YSYEKL. V lost 3 bases and J lost 3; bases outside the gene matches: 11. The CDR3 DNA reads TGCGCCAGCAGCCAGGAATCCTGGGGACAGAACTACGAGCAGTACTTC. Amino acids: CASSQESWGQNYEQYF.

V and J are TRBV27 and TRBJ1-5; no reliable D call. The CDR3 runs 16 residues. Germline V gene sequence: CDR1 MNHEY, CDR2 SMNVEV (reference sequence). The V and J ends lost 4 bases and 7 bases respectively, with 20 bases between them. The CDR3 protein is CASSSLSRLGGQPQHF. DNA for the CDR3: TGTGCCAGCAGTTCCCTCTCCCGACTTGGTGGGCAGCCCCAGCATTTT.

The rearrangement links TRBV5-1 to TRBJ2-3; 8 bases are a match to TRBD2. Trimming removed 1 base from V and 6 bases from J; junction bases left unmatched: 4. Per the germline V gene, CDR1 is SGHRS and CDR2 is YFSETQ. The CDR3 covers 14 residues. The CDR3 loop reads CASSLSGSIDTQYF. CDR3 DNA sequence: TGCGCCAGCAGCTTGAGCGGGAGTATTGATACGCAGTATTTT.

The gene calls are TRBV6-1 and TRBJ2-3, with TRBD2 matching over 8 bases. Germline V gene data show CDR1 as MNHNS and CDR2 as SASEGT. J was trimmed by 1 base and V by 1 base; bases with no gene match: 10. The CDR3 consists of 18 residues. CDR3 bases: TGTGCCAGCAGTGAAGTCCGCGGGGGGCTCGGGGGCACAGATACGCAGTATTTT. Encoded protein: CASSEVRGGLGGTDTQYF.

The chain employs TRBV6-1 and TRBJ2-1; D unresolved. Trimming took 3 bases from V and 9 from J, leaving 6 bases between them. CDR1 and CDR2 (germline): MNHNS, SASEGT. The CDR3 has 11 amino acids. The CDR3 loop is CASSESGEQFF. In DNA, the CDR3 is TGTGCCAGCAGTGAGTCCGGTGAGCAGTTCTTC.

The chain combines TRBV7-9 with TRBJ2-5; TRBD2 aligns across 9 bases. Germline values: CDR1 SEHNR, CDR2 FQNEAQ (reference sequence). This CDR3 comprises 14 residues. J lost 2 bases, V lost 6 bases, and 4 bases had no gene match. CDR3 residues: CASRTSGPQETQYF. As DNA, the CDR3 is TGTGCCAGCAGAACTAGCGGGCCTCAAGAGACCCAGTACTTC.

This clone appeared a few times. The CDR3 is CASSPTAAGDTEAFF. In DNA form, the CDR3 reads TGTGCCAGTAGCCCTACCGCCGCGGGGGACACTGAAGCTTTCTTT. The V and J genes are TRBV19 and TRBJ1-1, with TRBD1 as a possible D gene (5 bases). Germline V gene lookup returns CDR1 LNHDA and CDR2 SQIVND (reference sequence). V shed 6 bases and J shed 3 bases, with 17 bases lying between them. CDR3 length equals 15 residues.

This chain links TRBV5-3 with TRBJ1-1; D may be TRBD1 (5 bases). TRBV5-3 is flagged as an ORF with uncertain function. V lost 2 bases and J lost 5, with 22 bases in between. CDR3 length equals 17 residues. Here the CDR3 reads CARSFAAAGPWGTEAFF. For the CDR3, the DNA is TGTGCCAGAAGCTTTGCTGCAGCGGGCCCATGGGGGACTGAAGCTTTCTTT.

This clone showed up just once. The CDR3 loop reads CASSSGQGGSDTQYF. CDR3 DNA: TGTGCCAGCAGCTCGGGACAGGGTGGTTCAGATACGCAGTATTTT. The rearrangement uses TRBV7-9 and TRBJ2-3, with 9 bases matching TRBD1. Trimming removed 4 bases from V and 4 bases from J; junction bases left unmatched: 6. The CDR3 extends over 15 amino acids. The germline V gene encodes CDR1 SEHNR and CDR2 FQNEAQ (reference sequence). The entire variable domain, with the rest obtained from reference TRBV7-9 and TRBJ2-3, is as follows: DTGVSQNPRHKITKRGQNVTFRCDPISEHNRLYWYRQTLGQGPEFLTYFQNEAQLEKSRLLSDRFSAERPKGSFSTLEIQRTEQGDSAMYLCASSSGQGGSDTQYFGPGTRLTVL.

V is TRBV7-6 and J is TRBJ2-6, with TRBD1 matching 9 bases. V gave up 3 bases and J gave up 2 bases; unmatched junction bases: 17. Germline-derived CDR1 and CDR2 are SGHVS and FNYEAQ. CDR3 length: 21 residues. The CDR3 DNA follows: TGTGCCAGCAGCTTCCCAATCCGAGCGGGACAGGGCGGGGCTGGGGCCAACGTCCTGACTTTC. Translating gives CASSFPIRAGQGGAGANVLTF.